This T cell receptor (beta chain) was profiled in a study of blood T cell repertoires in COVID-19. Study information: There were acute and convalescent COVID-19 samples, and they came from the United States, Italy and Spain. PBMCs, B-cell-depleted T cells, or T cells provided the cDNA or gDNA that made up the material.

Source study methods: Reference gene primers were amplified, and this amplification served to estimate nucleated cell counts. Using immunoSEQ multiplex PCR, the repertoire was profiled, and TCRdb retains in-frame clones only, with some absent. From that table come the V and J calls and clone size; the DNA was used to work out D and trimming. The sample holds tens of thousands of clones, 88% seen once. The CDR3 spans 14 residues. V gave up 7 bases and J gave up 3 bases; unmatched junction bases: 7. Germline V lookup: CDR1 MNHEY, CDR2 SVGAGI. This clonotype was obtained from a human donor in a cohort sampled during active COVID-19. Material for sequencing was peripheral blood. The gene calls are TRBV6-5 and TRBJ2-3; TRBD1 agrees at 7 bases. The chain's CDR3 is CASTADRVTDTQYF. The CDR3 DNA reads as TGTGCCAGCACTGCTGACAGGGTGACAGATACGCAGTATTTT.